This is a list of T cell receptor beta chains from one sample in a study of T-cell reconstitution after alpha-beta-depleted transplantation in children. TCRdb re-called the PCR reads with MiXCR, one entry per CDR3 protein. This table has 750,000 to 950,000 distinct CDR3 sequences, roughly 15% appearing once. Sequences were derived from PBMCs, mostly from graft donor cells, sampled 360 days after TCRalphabeta/CD19-depleted stem cell transplant. These receptors were collected from a male patient younger than 18 who had a stem cell transplant for acute lymphoblastic leukemia, so the T cells may come from the graft donor. Both conserved end residues are trimmed from each CDR3.

TRBV7-2,TRBJ2-3,ASSLGGGFTDTQY
TRBV5-1,TRBJ1-5,ASSLEVGGQPQH
TRBV7-8,TRBJ1-3,ASGGEAGTIY
TRBV4-1,TRBJ2-3,ASSHGVTPSTDTQY
TRBV5-1,TRBJ2-2,ASSLVNRGAVYGELF
TRBV20-1,TRBJ2-7,SATLTEQY
TRBV29-1,TRBJ2-7,SVEDEDGFYEQY
TRBV20-1,TRBJ2-1,SAPGIYNEQF
TRBV12-3/TRBV12-4,TRBJ2-1,ASSFRQGPYNEQF
TRBV27,TRBJ2-6,ASNPRGGGANVLT
TRBV4-1,TRBJ1-1,ASSQGGGRERRMNTEAF
TRBV11-2,TRBJ2-7,ASSLDQRLSYEQY
TRBV5-1,TRBJ2-7,ASSLDRGAHEQY
TRBV20-1,TRBJ2-5,SACTLSGTRGRETQY
TRBV7-9,TRBJ2-1,ASSLVSEQF
TRBV5-1,TRBJ2-2,ASSLLGTGELF
TRBV3-1,TRBJ2-1,ASSQVSDAGGQF
TRBV5-1,TRBJ1-1,ASSFRTGQRNTEAF
TRBV5-6,TRBJ2-3,ASSFSGRPTDTQY
TRBV24-1,TRBJ2-1,ATSGRERSYNEQF
TRBV18,TRBJ1-2,ASFSGGENYGYT
TRBV6-1,TRBJ2-1,ASSAGQGTINEQF
TRBV5-1,TRBJ2-3,ASSSFIGTDTQY
TRBV5-6,TRBJ1-5,ASSLGAGGSGRPQH
TRBV4-2,TRBJ2-2,ASSHGLVGELF
TRBV5-1,TRBJ2-1,ASSLELVRLAGPNEQF
TRBV11-2,TRBJ2-7,ASSLVWATSGSSYEQY
TRBV29-1,TRBJ2-5,SVEDFGLARYQETQY
TRBV5-5,TRBJ1-4,ASSPRGRWQNEKLF
TRBV6-1,TRBJ2-1,ASSLFRSNEQF
TRBV29-1,TRBJ2-2,SASTSANTGELF
TRBV5-1,TRBJ1-6,ASSWIQTAYNSPLH
TRBV9,TRBJ2-3,ASSVDIGHKTSTDTQY
TRBV5-6,TRBJ2-7,ASSFLGTGWHEQY
TRBV11-1,TRBJ2-7,ASSPRGQVEPSSYEQY
TRBV7-2,TRBJ2-7,ASSFFGSPYEQY
TRBV6-1,TRBJ2-5,ASRSGTLYQETQY
TRBV5-1,TRBJ2-3,ASSFGRGTDTQY
TRBV4-1,TRBJ2-1,ASSQDPFGLAGVYNEQF
TRBV27,TRBJ2-5,ASSSDRLQETQY
TRBV5-8,TRBJ2-7,ASSLARVVSYEQY
TRBV14,TRBJ2-5,ASSQPRGLPQETQY
TRBV6-1,TRBJ2-3,ASSRRRDYTDTQY
TRBV4-2,TRBJ2-4,ASSQSTLNSGINIQY
TRBV29-1,TRBJ2-5,SVPTGPQETQY
TRBV5-6,TRBJ2-1,ASSFQTIEQF
TRBV7-9,TRBJ2-7,ASSPRDRGRESYEQY
TRBV25-1,TRBJ2-3,ASRQTGGPTDTQY
TRBV6-5,TRBJ1-5,ASSYSGGASAIHQPQH
TRBV20-1,TRBJ2-5,SARLAGTTETQY
TRBV5-1,TRBJ2-7,ASSLVGGGTDEQY
TRBV18,TRBJ2-1,ASSPKDSPLLGEQF
TRBV2,TRBJ1-1,ASSGGGDLNTEAF
TRBV28,TRBJ2-7,ASSSPGQARYEQY
TRBV2,TRBJ1-1,ASRPRTALNTEAF
TRBV20-1,TRBJ2-2,SARDWQNTGELF
TRBV5-6,TRBJ2-3,ASSGRTDTQY